Listed here are 17 T cell receptor beta chains from one sample, sequenced in a study of blood T cells in healthy people across ages. Sample-barcoded 5' priming and a J-beta primer mix drove a second PCR of roughly 7 to 11 cycles. TCRdb redid the calling of the 5' RACE reads with MiXCR, one entry per CDR3 protein. The sample contains hundreds of thousands of distinct CDR3 sequences, under 70% of which appear only once. Sequencing input: blood. The source of these receptors is a man aged 55 to 70 in good health.

This clonotype was observed a single time. The chain combines TRBV10-1 with TRBJ1-2; a weak D match, TRBD1 (5 bases). Trimming pared 3 bases from V and 2 bases from J, leaving 10 bases between. This CDR3 region has 14 residues. From germline, CDR1 is WNHNN and CDR2 SYGVQD (reference sequence). CDR3 loop: CASSDSTENYGYTF. CDR3 coding DNA: TGCGCCAGCAGTGATTCGACAGAGAACTATGGCTACACCTTC.

This clonotype was counted only a few times. V gene TRBV9 combines with J gene TRBJ2-4; the match to TRBD1 covers 9 bases. The closer fit of TRBJ2-5 to the DNA end suggests the J call may be wrong. The length of the CDR3 is 14 residues. CDR1 and CDR2 (germline): SGDLS, YYNGEE. The CDR3 DNA reads as TGTGCCAGCAGCGTAGCAACAGGGGGCGAGACCCAGTACTTC. This sequence encodes CASSVATGGETQYF.

This clonotype showed up just a few times. The J gene is TRBJ2-2, the V gene TRBV2, with D possibly matching TRBD1 (6 bases). The CDR3 runs 13 residues. With 5 bases removed from V and 5 bases from J, the gap between germline ends came to 9 bases. Germline V gives CDR1 SNHLY, CDR2 FYNNEI. The CDR3 region has the DNA TGTGCCAGCAGTTTCCAGGGGACCGGGGAGCTGTTTTTT. It encodes CASSFQGTGELFF.

The CDR3 reads CASSVSSPNEQFF. CDR3 nucleotide sequence: TGTGCCAGCAGTGTCTCCTCCCCCAATGAGCAGTTCTTC. This chain joins TRBV12-3 or TRBV12-4 and TRBJ2-1; D is uncertain. V was shortened by 5 bases and J by 6 bases, with 11 bases between the two germline ends. The CDR3 runs 13 residues.

This clonotype turned up a few times. The chain links TRBV6-1 to TRBJ2-7; 7 bases agree with TRBD1. Germline-derived CDR1 and CDR2 are MNHNS and SASEGT. Trimming cost V 8 bases and J 0 bases; bases outside gene matches: 7. There are 14 residues in the CDR3. CDR3 amino acids: CASSEGGYSYEQYF. The CDR3 DNA sequence: TGTGCCAGCTCCGAAGGGGGCTACTCCTACGAGCAGTACTTC.

The table lists this clonotype with a few counts. V gene TRBV7-2 combines with J gene TRBJ2-1; 9 nucleotides match TRBD2. The germline CDR1 and CDR2 sequences are SGHTA and FQGNSA. This CDR3 comprises 15 residues. Trimming cost V 5 bases and J 9 bases; bases outside gene matches: 11. CDR3 region: CASSVGGGAHSEQFF. CDR3 DNA: TGTGCCAGCAGCGTAGGCGGGGGGGCCCATTCTGAGCAGTTCTTC.

V usage is TRBV12-3 or TRBV12-4 and J usage is TRBJ2-5; D is unclear. The V gene lost 4 bases and the J gene lost 5 bases, with 11 bases spanning the gap. This CDR3 has 13 residues. This CDR3 reads CASSSLAIETQYF. DNA of the CDR3: TGTGCCAGCAGTTCCTTAGCCATTGAGACCCAGTACTTC.

This rearrangement joins TRBV12-3 or TRBV12-4 to TRBJ1-2; 8 nucleotides match TRBD1. V lost 6 bases, J lost 7 bases, and 10 bases stayed unmatched. This CDR3 region has 14 residues. As DNA, the CDR3 is TGTGCCAGCAGCCCAAGACAGGGGTTGATTGGCTACACCTTC. Amino acids: CASSPRQGLIGYTF.

This clonotype showed up just a few times. CDR3 bases: TGCAGTGCTAGGGACGGGGGAGACTACACCTTC. Translated: CSARDGGDYTF. The chain combines TRBV20-1 with TRBJ1-2, with a weak D call TRBD1 (5 bases). The CDR3 is 11 residues long. V gave up 3 bases and J gave up 10 bases, with 12 bases separating them. Looked up from germline, CDR1 is DFQATT and CDR2 is SNEGSKA (reference sequence).

This clonotype was seen more than once but under ten times. V usage is TRBV9 and J usage is TRBJ1-2; D gene uncertain. This CDR3 region has 14 residues. Per germline, CDR1 SGDLS and CDR2 YYNGEE. The V and J ends lost 4 bases and 2 bases respectively, with 12 bases between them. In DNA form, the CDR3 reads TGTGCCAGCAGCTCCCAAGGCCTCAACTATGGCTACACCTTC. Translated, it gives CASSSQGLNYGYTF.

This rearrangement joins TRBV27 to TRBJ1-4, with 10 bases that match TRBD1. With V trimmed by 5 bases and J by 11 bases, 20 bases remained unmatched. Germline CDR1 MNHEY, CDR2 SMNVEV (reference sequence). The CDR3 totals 18 residues. As DNA, the CDR3 is TGTGCCAGCAGTAACCCAGGACAGGGGGGGAAGGCGCGCTGGAAACTGTTTTTT. Translating gives CASSNPGQGGKARWKLFF.

The V gene is TRBV7-9, the J gene TRBJ2-3, with D perhaps TRBD2 (6 bases). V was trimmed by 6 bases and J by 7 bases, leaving 20 bases between them. This CDR3 spans 15 amino acids. Per germline, CDR1 SEHNR and CDR2 FQNEAQ (reference sequence). In nucleotides, the CDR3 is TGTGCCAGCAGTCTGGCGGGGAGCTCTCAAAATACGCAGTATTTT. Translation gives CASSLAGSSQNTQYF.

The V and J genes are TRBV10-3 and TRBJ2-3; D not resolved. There are 14 residues in the CDR3. V dropped 0 bases and J dropped 1 base, with 5 bases sitting between them. Germline lookup yields CDR1 ENHRY and CDR2 SYGVKD. CDR3: CAISESVGTDTQYF. Here the CDR3 DNA reads TGTGCCATCAGTGAGTCGGTGGGCACAGATACGCAGTATTTT.

CDR3 sequence (DNA): TGTGCCACCAGCAGAGAACCCACAGGGGGCCAAGAGACCCAGTACTTC. Its protein is CATSREPTGGQETQYF. The chain uses TRBV15 and TRBJ2-5; 8 bases are shared with TRBD1. The CDR3 has 16 amino acids. Germline trimming cut 0 bases from V and 1 base from J; bases unmatched to any gene: 4. CDR1 is LNHNV and CDR2 is YYDKDF in the germline V gene (reference sequence).

V is TRBV6-1 and J is TRBJ2-1, with D unresolved. The CDR3 has 15 residues. Trimming took 1 base from V and 0 from J, leaving 7 bases between them. Germline CDR1 and CDR2: MNHNS and SASEGT. Written as DNA, the CDR3 is TGTGCCAGCAGTGAAGGGTATTACTCCTACAATGAGCAGTTCTTC. Its translation is CASSEGYYSYNEQFF.

The rearrangement uses TRBV18 and TRBJ1-6; TRBD1 agrees at 10 bases. Germline lookup yields CDR1 KGHSH and CDR2 LQKENI. The CDR3 contains 17 residues. J was trimmed by 8 bases and V by 1 base; bases with no gene match: 8. This CDR3 is CASSPQDRGRWDSPLHF. CDR3 coding DNA: TGTGCCAGCTCACCACAAGACAGGGGGCGGTGGGATTCACCCCTCCACTTT.

This clonotype was counted a few times. This chain connects TRBV10-3 to TRBJ2-4; unclear D gene. Looked up from germline, CDR1 is ENHRY and CDR2 is SYGVKD. V gave up 0 bases and J gave up 0 bases, with 9 bases separating them. The CDR3 runs 16 residues. The CDR3 reads CAISESSGRAKNIQYF. In DNA, the CDR3 is TGTGCCATCAGTGAGTCTTCAGGCAGAGCCAAAAACATTCAGTACTTC.